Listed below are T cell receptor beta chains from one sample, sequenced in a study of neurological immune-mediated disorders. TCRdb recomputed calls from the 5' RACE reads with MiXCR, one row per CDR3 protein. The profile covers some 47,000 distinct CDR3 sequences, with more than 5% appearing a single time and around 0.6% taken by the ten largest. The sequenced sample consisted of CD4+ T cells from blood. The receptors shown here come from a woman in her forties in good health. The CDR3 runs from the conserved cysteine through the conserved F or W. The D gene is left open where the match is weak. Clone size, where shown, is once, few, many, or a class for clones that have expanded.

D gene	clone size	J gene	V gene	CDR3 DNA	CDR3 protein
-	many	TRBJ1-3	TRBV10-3	TGTGCCATCAGTGGCATCCAGGGAAACACCATATATTTT	CAISGIQGNTIYF
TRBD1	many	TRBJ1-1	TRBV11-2	TGTGCCAGCAGCCGGCCCCGGACAGGGCGCGTTCACACTGAAGCTTTCTTT	CASSRPRTGRVHTEAFF
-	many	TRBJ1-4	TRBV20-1	TGCAGTGCTAGAGATAGGGGACGGGCGGAGGAAAAACTGTTTTTT	CSARDRGRAEEKLFF
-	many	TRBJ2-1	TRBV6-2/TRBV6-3	TGTGCCAGCAGTCCCACGGGAGTCGGGAAAGATGAGCAGTTCTTC	CASSPTGVGKDEQFF
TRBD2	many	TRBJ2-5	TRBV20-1	TGCAGTGCCTATAGACTAGCAACTACCCAGGAGACCCAGTACTTC	CSAYRLATTQETQYF
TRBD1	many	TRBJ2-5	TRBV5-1	TGCGCCAGCAGCCCCACAGGGGAAGAGACCCAGTACTTC	CASSPTGEETQYF
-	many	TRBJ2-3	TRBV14	TGTGCCAGCAGCCAATGGGCGGGTAGCACAGATACGCAGTATTTT	CASSQWAGSTDTQYF
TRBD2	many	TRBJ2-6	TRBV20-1	TGCAGTGCTACCCCGGGAGGGTGGGTCGGGAACGTCCTGACTTTC	CSATPGGWVGNVLTF
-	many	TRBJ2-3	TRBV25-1	TGTGCCAGCAGTGATCGAAGGGCAGGGAGAGATACGCAGTATTTT	CASSDRRAGRDTQYF
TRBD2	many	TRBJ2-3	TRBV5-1	TGCGCCAGCAGCCCCCGGACTAGCGGTAGCACAGATACGCAGTATTTT	CASSPRTSGSTDTQYF
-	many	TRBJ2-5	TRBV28	TGTGCCAGCAGTTTCGGGTGGGGGATGGCGGGCCAAGAGACCCAGTACTTC	CASSFGWGMAGQETQYF
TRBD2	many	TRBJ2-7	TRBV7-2	TGTGCCAGCAGCCGGCAGGGAGGGACCTACGAGCAGTACTTC	CASSRQGGTYEQYF
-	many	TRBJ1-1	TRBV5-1	TGCGCCAGCAGCTTGGGGGGGACAAGGACCACAGGGACTGAAGCTTTCTTT	CASSLGGTRTTGTEAFF
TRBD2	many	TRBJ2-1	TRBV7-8	TGTGCCAGCAGCCAAACTAGCGGGATCTCCTACAATGAGCAGTTCTTC	CASSQTSGISYNEQFF
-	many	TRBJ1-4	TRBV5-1	TGCGCCAGCACTCAGGGGTCAACTAATGAAAAACTGTTTTTT	CASTQGSTNEKLFF
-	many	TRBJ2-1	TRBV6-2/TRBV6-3	TGTGCCAGCAGTTACTCCCCAGCCTCCTACAATGAGCAGTTCTTC	CASSYSPASYNEQFF
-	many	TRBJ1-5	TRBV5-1	TGCGCCAGCAGCGATTTGACAGTTAGCAATCAGCCCCAGCATTTT	CASSDLTVSNQPQHF
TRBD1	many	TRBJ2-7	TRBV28	TGTGCCAGCAGCAGACAGGGGGCGTTCCACGAGCAGTACTTC	CASSRQGAFHEQYF
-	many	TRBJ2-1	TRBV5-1	TGCGCCAGCAGCTTGGATGGCAGAGCATTCAATGAGCAGTTCTTC	CASSLDGRAFNEQFF
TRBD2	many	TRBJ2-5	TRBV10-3	TGTGCCATCAGTAGCGGGAGAGGAGAGACCCAGTACTTC	CAISSGRGETQYF
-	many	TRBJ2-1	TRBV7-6	TGTGCCAGCAGCTTAGGCGACTCAGGTACTGATGAGCAGTTCTTC	CASSLGDSGTDEQFF
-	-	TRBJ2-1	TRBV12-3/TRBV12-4	TGTGCCAGCAGTTTATTTGAGAGCAGGGTGAATGAGCAGTTCTTC	CASSLFESRVNEQFF
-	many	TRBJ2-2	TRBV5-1	TGCGCCAGCAGCTTTGAGGGATTTAACACCGGGGAGCTGTTTTTT	CASSFEGFNTGELFF
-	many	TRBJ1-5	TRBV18	TGTGCCAGCTCACCGGGGGGAAATCAGCCCCAGCATTTT	CASSPGGNQPQHF
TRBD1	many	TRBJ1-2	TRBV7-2	TGTGCCAGCAGCTTAGCGATCGGACAGGGATCCTATGGCTACACCTTC	CASSLAIGQGSYGYTF
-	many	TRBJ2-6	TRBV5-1	TGCGCCAGCAGCTTAACGACTACAGCCTCTGGGGCCAACGTCCTGACTTTC	CASSLTTTASGANVLTF
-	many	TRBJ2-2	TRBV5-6	TGTGCCAGCAGAAAGGGGGTACGGACCGGGGAGCTGTTTTTT	CASRKGVRTGELFF
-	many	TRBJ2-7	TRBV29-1	TGCAGCGTGCTGGGGGGCGCGGGAGTGGACGAGCAGTACTTC	CSVLGGAGVDEQYF
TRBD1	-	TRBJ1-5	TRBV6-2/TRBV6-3	TGTGCCAGCAGGAACCCAGTCAGGGGGCGTAGCAATCAGCCCCAGCATTTT	CASRNPVRGRSNQPQHF
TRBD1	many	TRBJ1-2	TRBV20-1	TGCAGTGTTCCGGGCGGGACAGCTAACTATGGCTACACCTTC	CSVPGGTANYGYTF
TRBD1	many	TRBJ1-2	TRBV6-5	TGTGCCAGCAGTCGACAGGGGGACCATGGCTACACCTTC	CASSRQGDHGYTF
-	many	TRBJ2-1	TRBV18	TGTGCCAGCTCCCTCTTATCCTCCGGGGGACACAATGAGCAGTTCTTC	CASSLLSSGGHNEQFF
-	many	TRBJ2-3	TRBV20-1	TGCAGTGGATCAGGGAACCCAGATACGCAGTATTTT	CSGSGNPDTQYF
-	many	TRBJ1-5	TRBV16	TGTGCCAGCAGCTCAATGTGGCAGGGGAATCAGCCCCAGCATTTT	CASSSMWQGNQPQHF
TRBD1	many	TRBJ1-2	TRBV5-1	TGCGCCAGCAGCTCTTCGACAGGGGGAAACTATGGCTACACCTTC	CASSSSTGGNYGYTF
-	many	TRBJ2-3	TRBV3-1	TGTGCCAGCAGCCAAGAAAAGGGTACGCAGTATTTT	CASSQEKGTQYF
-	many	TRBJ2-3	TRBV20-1	TGCAGTGCTAGGCTAGGGACCACAGATACGCAGTATTTT	CSARLGTTDTQYF
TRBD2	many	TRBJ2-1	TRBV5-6	TGTGCCAGCAGAGCTACCGGGACTAGCGGTAATAATGAGCAGTTCTTC	CASRATGTSGNNEQFF
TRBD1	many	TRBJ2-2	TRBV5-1	TGCGCCAGCAGCTACAACCCGGGACAGCCCACCGGGGAGCTGTTTTTT	CASSYNPGQPTGELFF
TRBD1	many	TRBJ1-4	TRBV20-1	TGCAGTGCTGGAGGGACAGATGAAAAACTGTTTTTT	CSAGGTDEKLFF
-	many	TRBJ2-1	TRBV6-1	TGTGCCAGCAGTGAAGGGACAGTCAATGAGCAGTTCTTC	CASSEGTVNEQFF
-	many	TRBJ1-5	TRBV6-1	TGTGCCAGCAGTGACGGTGGAGGGAGCCAGCCCCAGCATTTT	CASSDGGGSQPQHF